This T cell receptor (beta chain) is drawn from a study of shared clonotypes between healthy human individuals. On sorted subsets, replicate PCRs used 200 to 250 ng DNA, or about 33,000 T cell genomes. Original methodology: ImmunoSEQ output lacked quality scores and full-length reads, limiting matched filtering. Data came from immunoSEQ multiplex PCR; TCRdb stores just in-frame clones and leaves some out. Clonal size and the V and J genes are those of that table, whereas D and trimming came from the DNA. This sample has under 2,500,000 clones, with approximately 96% found just once. Concerning this clone: Other DNA sequences in the same sample also yield this CDR3.

CD4+ cell separation produced CD45RA+ naive and CD45RA-negative memory subsets. This clonotype was sampled from a man younger than 35 in good health. The sample consisted of naive CD4+ T cells sorted from blood. Regarding subset: CD45RA+ positively selected.

CDR3 DNA: TGTGCCAGCAGCGTTGAGGGGGGGACAGAGACCCAGTACTTC. It encodes CASSVEGGTETQYF. This sequence joins TRBV9 and TRBJ2-5, with a weak D call TRBD2 (7 bases). This CDR3 has 14 amino acids. Germline V CDR1 and CDR2: SGDLS, YYNGEE. V was shortened by 2 bases and J by 4 bases, with 12 bases between the two germline ends.